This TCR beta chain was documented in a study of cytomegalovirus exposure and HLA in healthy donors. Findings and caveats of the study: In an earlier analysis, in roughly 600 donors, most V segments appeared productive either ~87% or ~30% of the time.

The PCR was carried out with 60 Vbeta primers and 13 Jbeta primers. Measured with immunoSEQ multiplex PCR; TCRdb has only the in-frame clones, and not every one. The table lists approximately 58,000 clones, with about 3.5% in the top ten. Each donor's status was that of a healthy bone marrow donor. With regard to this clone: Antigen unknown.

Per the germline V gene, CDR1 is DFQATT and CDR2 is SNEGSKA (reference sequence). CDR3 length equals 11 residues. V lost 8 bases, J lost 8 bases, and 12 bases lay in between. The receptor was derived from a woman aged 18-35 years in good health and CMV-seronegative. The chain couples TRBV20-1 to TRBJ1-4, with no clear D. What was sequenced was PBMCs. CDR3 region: CSLYGREKLFF. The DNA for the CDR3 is TGCAGTCTCTACGGTCGCGAAAAACTGTTTTTT.